Following are 4 T cell receptor beta chains from one sample sequenced in a study of shared clonotypes between healthy human individuals. Some clones are missing from TCRdb's copy, which holds only in-frame ones; the method was immunoSEQ multiplex PCR. The data hold a few million clones, with approximately 95% observed a single time. Sequencing input: naive CD4+ T cells from PBMCs. Described subset: CD45RA+ positively selected. The receptors come from a man younger than 30 in good health. Some clones in this sample may be carry-over from other donors' samples.

This chain uses TRBV28 with TRBJ1-5; possibly TRBD1 for D (6 bases). The V gene's germline CDR1 is MDHEN and CDR2 SYDVKM. V gave up 5 bases and J gave up 1 base, with 21 bases separating them. This CDR3 has 18 amino acids. This CDR3 is CASSLSPSTGMSNQPQHF. CDR3 DNA: TGTGCCAGCAGTCTCTCACCCTCGACAGGTATGAGCAATCAGCCCCAGCATTTT.

The chain couples TRBV27 to TRBJ2-7, with 10 positions matching TRBD2. Germline lookup yields CDR1 MNHEY and CDR2 SMNVEV (reference sequence). Germline trimming cut 8 bases from V and 4 bases from J; bases unmatched to any gene: 11. This CDR3 is built from 15 residues. CDR3 protein: CASRKGGLAEYEQYF. The CDR3 bases are TGTGCCAGCCGGAAGGGAGGACTAGCGGAGTACGAGCAGTACTTC.

A word on this clone: Other DNA sequences in this sample translate to the same CDR3. The chain is built from TRBV5-1 and TRBJ1-3; possible D gene TRBD1, 5 bases. V was shortened by 4 bases and J by 0 bases, with 11 bases between the two germline ends. The CDR3 is made up of 15 amino acids. Germline assignment: CDR1 SGHRS and CDR2 YFSETQ. CDR3 in DNA: TGCGCCAGCAGCGCGGGACGGAACTCTGGAAACACCATATATTTT. Its protein product is CASSAGRNSGNTIYF.

The chain couples TRBV28 to TRBJ1-5; no reliable D call. Germline V gives CDR1 MDHEN, CDR2 SYDVKM. Trimming removed 2 bases from V and 5 bases from J, with 4 bases in between. The CDR3 covers 12 residues. This CDR3 reads CASSLDHQPQHF. CDR3 coding DNA: TGTGCCAGCAGTTTAGATCATCAGCCCCAGCATTTT.